These 32 T cell receptor beta chains were sequenced from one sample in a study of cytomegalovirus exposure and HLA in healthy donors. PCR amplification relied on 60 Vbeta primers (plus 13 Jbeta primers). The assay was immunoSEQ multiplex PCR, and TCRdb's table has in-frame clones only and misses some. The sample has 100,000 to 150,000 clones; roughly 84% are singletons. The sample consisted of PBMCs. The receptors here all came from a woman aged 18 to 35 in good health and CMV-seropositive.

CDR3 amino acids: CASGLVAPGEDEQYF. The DNA of the CDR3 is TGTGCTAGTGGTTTGGTAGCCCCAGGGGAAGACGAGCAGTACTTC. The genes are TRBV12-5 and TRBJ2-7; D might be TRBD1 (6 bases). Germline values: CDR1 LGHNT, CDR2 FRNRAP. The CDR3 length is 15 residues. The germline V and J ends were trimmed by 0 bases and 5 bases, with 14 bases remaining between them.

V and J are TRBV14 and TRBJ2-1; tentatively, D is TRBD1 (6 bases). Germline CDR1 and CDR2: SGHDN and FVKESK. The CDR3 is made up of 15 amino acids. V was clipped by 4 bases and J by 1 base, with 11 bases between them. The CDR3 DNA reads TGTGCCAGCAGCCCCGGGACACGGTCCTACAATGAGCAGTTCTTC. Translated: CASSPGTRSYNEQFF.

The V and J genes are TRBV9 and TRBJ2-2, with 9 positions matching TRBD2. CDR1 and CDR2 (germline): SGDLS, YYNGEE. The CDR3 spans 17 residues. After removal of 0 bases from V and 4 bases from J, the junction contained 7 bases not matched to a gene. This CDR3 reads CASSVGASGALTGELFF. CDR3 coding DNA: TGTGCCAGCAGCGTAGGGGCTAGCGGGGCCCTCACCGGGGAGCTGTTTTTT.

The chain is built from TRBV5-1 and TRBJ2-1; 10 bases agree with TRBD2. The CDR3 is 16 amino acids. Germline CDR1 reads SGHRS; CDR2 reads YFSETQ. V lost 0 bases to trimming and J lost 2 bases; unmatched junction nucleotides: 2. In DNA form, the CDR3 reads TGCGCCAGCAGCTTGGGGAGCGGGGGGGCCTACAATGAGCAGTTCTTC. It translates to CASSLGSGGAYNEQFF.

The chain combines TRBV5-1 with TRBJ2-1; D might be TRBD2 (6 bases). There are 15 residues in the CDR3. Germline-derived CDR1 and CDR2 are SGHRS and YFSETQ. Trimming pared 4 bases from V and 2 bases from J, leaving 13 bases between. The CDR3 here is CASSPTSPAYNEQFF. The DNA for the CDR3 is TGCGCCAGCAGCCCTACTAGCCCTGCCTACAATGAGCAGTTCTTC.

The genes are TRBV5-1 and TRBJ1-1; the match to TRBD1 covers 11 bases. This CDR3 contains 14 residues. The germline V gene encodes CDR1 SGHRS and CDR2 YFSETQ. The trim removed 4 bases at V and 4 bases at J, leaving 3 bases unmatched. The CDR3: CASSGQGASTEAFF. The CDR3 nucleotides are TGCGCCAGCAGCGGACAGGGGGCGAGCACTGAAGCTTTCTTT.

This chain links TRBV19 with TRBJ1-3; D unclear. The ends were cut back, 3 bases at V and 1 base at J, with 13 bases in the middle. This CDR3 is built from 16 residues. Germline CDR1 is LNHDA and CDR2 is SQIVND (reference sequence). The CDR3 region is CASSIGSGDSGNTIYF. CDR3 nucleotides: TGTGCCAGTAGTATTGGGTCGGGAGATTCTGGAAACACCATATATTTT.

The count of this clone is one. The CDR3 coding sequence is TGCGCCAGCAGCTACGGAGGGGAGTTAGTCACAGATACGCAGTATTTT. Protein: CASSYGGELVTDTQYF. This rearrangement joins TRBV5-1 to TRBJ2-3; possible D gene TRBD2, 6 bases. V was shortened by 3 bases and J by 2 bases, with 16 bases between the two germline ends. The CDR3 consists of 16 residues. Germline V lookup: CDR1 SGHRS, CDR2 YFSETQ.

In the case of this clone: An end of the junction differs from the germline gene, which may be a read error. V gene TRBV7-9 combines with J gene TRBJ2-2; D is unresolved. The CDR3 contains 16 residues. The germline V gene encodes CDR1 SEHNR and CDR2 FQNEAQ (reference sequence). The CDR3 loop is CSSSLIVGRGTGELFF. CDR3 DNA: TGTTCCAGCAGCTTAATCGTCGGCAGAGGAACCGGGGAGCTGTTTTTT.

This clone came up a few times. This chain joins TRBV7-2 and TRBJ1-1; D remains ambiguous. The V and J ends lost 5 bases and 4 bases respectively, with 14 bases between them. Germline CDR1 is SGHTA and CDR2 is FQGNSA. The CDR3 sequence is 14 residues long. The DNA for the CDR3 is TGTGCCAGCAGCATTTTCAGGCTGCGCACTGAAGCTTTCTTT. This encodes CASSIFRLRTEAFF.

The V gene is TRBV5-1, the J gene TRBJ1-2, with 8 bases aligning to TRBD1. The CDR3 runs 13 residues. The trim removed 4 bases at V and 5 bases at J, leaving 4 bases unmatched. Germline CDR1 and CDR2: SGHRS and YFSETQ. The CDR3 is CASSPGTGYGYTF. In DNA, the CDR3 is TGCGCCAGCAGCCCCGGGACAGGTTATGGCTACACCTTC.

The chain uses TRBV6-5 and TRBJ2-5; tentatively, D is TRBD2 (5 bases). The CDR3 consists of 13 residues. CDR1 MNHEY and CDR2 SVGAGI come from the germline V gene. V shed 0 bases and J shed 7 bases, with 9 bases lying between them. The CDR3 loop reads CASSYSTKGTQYF. The CDR3 nucleotides are TGTGCCAGCAGTTACTCGACTAAAGGGACCCAGTACTTC.

This sequence joins TRBV9 and TRBJ2-3; 12 nucleotides line up with TRBD2. Germline V gene lookup returns CDR1 SGDLS and CDR2 YYNGEE. Unmatched junction bases numbered 15, after V lost 4 bases and J lost 3 bases. The CDR3 consists of 19 residues. As DNA, the CDR3 is TGTGCCAGCAGCCCACCCGACCCCCTAGCGGGGGGGCATACAGATACGCAGTATTTT. Its translation: CASSPPDPLAGGHTDTQYF.

V gene TRBV9 combines with J gene TRBJ2-3; 11 bases agree with TRBD2. CDR1 and CDR2 from the germline V gene are SGDLS and YYNGEE. J lost 8 bases, V lost 1 base, and 15 bases had no gene match. This CDR3 contains 18 residues. Here the CDR3 DNA reads TGTGCCAGCAGCGTACATAGACTAGCGGGGTACGCTGAGGGTACGCAGTATTTT. This gives the protein CASSVHRLAGYAEGTQYF. The whole variable domain, filled in from reference TRBV9 and TRBJ2-3, reads DSGVTQTPKHLITATGQRVTLRCSPRSGDLSVYWYQQSLDQGLQFLIQYYNGEERAKGNILERFSAQQFPDLHSELNLSSLELGDSALYFCASSVHRLAGYAEGTQYFGPGTRLTVL.

The V call is TRBV29-1, the J call TRBJ2-5; D uncertain. The V gene's germline CDR1 is SQVTM and CDR2 ANQGSEA. Trimming took off 3 bases at V and 0 bases at J, with 8 bases between the two ends. This CDR3 is built from 13 residues. The CDR3 spells CSVDTGYQETQYF. The DNA for the CDR3 is TGCAGCGTTGATACCGGTTACCAAGAGACCCAGTACTTC.

This chain joins TRBV7-3 and TRBJ2-3; 7 bases line up with TRBD2. This CDR3 is 16 amino acids long. V lost 0 bases to trimming and J lost 2 bases; unmatched junction nucleotides: 5. Germline V CDR1 and CDR2: SGHTA, FQGTGA. The CDR3 bases are TGTGCCAGCAGCTTAACGGGGGGGACCTCCACAGATACGCAGTATTTT. Amino acid sequence: CASSLTGGTSTDTQYF.

The genes are TRBV15 and TRBJ2-7, with 8 bases matching TRBD1. This CDR3 has 14 residues. Germline-derived CDR1 and CDR2 are LNHNV and YYDKDF (reference sequence). With 5 bases clipped from V and 2 bases from J, the junction kept 5 bases outside the gene matches. CDR3 protein: CATSPGTGPYEQYF. In nucleotides, the CDR3 is TGTGCCACCAGCCCCGGGACAGGCCCCTACGAGCAGTACTTC.

This chain uses TRBV6-1 with TRBJ2-3; D is unresolved. There are 12 residues in the CDR3. Deletions cut 5 bases from V and 2 bases from J, with 5 bases between. Germline values: CDR1 MNHNS, CDR2 SASEGT. The CDR3 here is CASSLHTDTQYF. The CDR3 coding sequence is TGTGCCAGCAGTTTACACACAGATACGCAGTATTTT.

The V gene is TRBV19, the J gene TRBJ2-7; maybe TRBD2 (6 bases). Trimming took 3 bases from V and 5 from J, leaving 14 bases between them. CDR3 size: 14 residues. Germline V gives CDR1 LNHDA, CDR2 SQIVND (reference sequence). CDR3 protein: CASSIAGPGHEQYF. The DNA for the CDR3 is TGTGCCAGTAGTATTGCGGGGCCGGGCCACGAGCAGTACTTC.

V gene TRBV27 combines with J gene TRBJ2-7; tentatively, D is TRBD1 (5 bases). In germline, CDR1 is MNHEY, CDR2 SMNVEV (reference sequence). V lost 3 bases to trimming and J lost 6 bases, with 15 bases between them. The CDR3 runs 14 residues. The CDR3 reads CASSFSQGAGEQYF. CDR3 coding DNA: TGTGCCAGCAGTTTTAGTCAGGGCGCAGGCGAGCAGTACTTC.

This chain joins TRBV7-2 and TRBJ2-1, with 9 bases aligning to TRBD2. The CDR3 is 15 residues long. CDR1 is SGHTA, CDR2 FQGNSA, per germline. J gave up 4 bases and V 3 bases, and 4 bases lay outside the gene matches. The CDR3 sequence: CASSFAGGRYNEQFF. The DNA of the CDR3 is TGTGCCAGCAGCTTCGCGGGGGGGCGGTACAATGAGCAGTTCTTC.

As to this clone: At one of its ends the junction is not consistent with the germline gene, which may arise from a read error. The chain couples TRBV7-9 to TRBJ2-2, with TRBD2 matching over 8 bases. The CDR3 length is 18 residues. In germline, CDR1 is SEHNR, CDR2 FQNEAQ (reference sequence). CDR3 coding DNA: TGTTCCAGCAGCTCCTTTAGGGTTAGCGGGGAGAACACCGGGGAGCTGTTTTTT. Translated, it gives CSSSSFRVSGENTGELFF.

V usage is TRBV29-1 and J usage is TRBJ1-2, with TRBD1 as a possible D gene (6 bases). Germline assignment: CDR1 SQVTM and CDR2 ANQGSEA. This CDR3 has 14 residues. The V gene lost 1 base and the J gene lost 7 bases, with 16 bases spanning the gap. The CDR3 spells CSVEGSPGDGGYTF. The CDR3 nucleotides read TGCAGCGTTGAAGGGTCCCCAGGGGACGGTGGCTACACCTTC.

The V and J genes are TRBV7-9 and TRBJ2-5; possibly TRBD2 for D (5 bases). The V end was cut by 3 bases, the J end by 5 bases, with 10 bases between. The germline V gene has CDR1 SEHNR and CDR2 FQNEAQ (reference sequence). CDR3 length equals 13 residues. The CDR3 is CASSLMTMETQYF. DNA for the CDR3: TGTGCCAGCAGCTTGATGACTATGGAGACCCAGTACTTC. Combining the CDR3 with reference TRBV7-9 and TRBJ2-5 gives the whole variable domain DTGVSQNPRHKITKRGQNVTFRCDPISEHNRLYWYRQTLGQGPEFLTYFQNEAQLEKSRLLSDRFSAERPKGSFSTLEIQRTEQGDSAMYLCASSLMTMETQYFGPGTRLLVL.

The rearrangement links TRBV11-2 to TRBJ1-6, with D perhaps matching TRBD1 (5 bases). The CDR3 length is 15 residues. Germline CDR1 SGHAT, CDR2 FQNNGV. Trimming cost V 3 bases and J 7 bases, with 13 bases left between them. CDR3 bases: TGTGCCAGCAGCTTGGGGCAGGCAGGAAATTCACCCCTCCACTTT. It yields the protein CASSLGQAGNSPLHF.

The rearrangement joins TRBV10-2 to TRBJ2-5; D might be TRBD1 (6 bases). The J call may not be correct, given that the DNA end is closer to TRBJ2-7. There are 13 residues in the CDR3. Per the germline V gene, CDR1 is WSHSY and CDR2 is SAAADI. CDR3 DNA sequence: TGCGCCAGCAGTGACCCGACAGGCTACGAGCAGTACTTC. It encodes CASSDPTGYEQYF.

The V and J genes are TRBV9 and TRBJ2-4; weak D call: TRBD1 (6 bases). Trimming cost V 3 bases and J 7 bases, with 17 bases left between them. This CDR3 region has 15 residues. Germline V gene data show CDR1 as SGDLS and CDR2 as YYNGEE. CDR3 protein: CASSGQALGENIQYF. As DNA, the CDR3 is TGTGCCAGCAGCGGACAGGCTTTAGGTGAGAACATTCAGTACTTC.

This chain uses TRBV25-1 with TRBJ2-5, with TRBD1 matching over 7 bases. The germline V gene has CDR1 MGHDK and CDR2 SYGVNS. The CDR3 length is 14 residues. Germline trimming cut 5 bases from V and 9 bases from J; bases unmatched to any gene: 12. The CDR3 region is CASSPTGAGRAQYF. The DNA of the CDR3 is TGTGCCAGCAGTCCTACAGGGGCGGGTAGGGCCCAGTACTTC. Supplemented by reference TRBV25-1 and TRBJ2-5, the full variable domain reads EADIYQTPRYLVIGTGKKITLECSQTMGHDKMYWYQQDPGMELHLIHYSYGVNSTEKGDLSSESTVSRIRTEHFPLTLESARPSHTSQYLCASSPTGAGRAQYFGPGTRLLVL.

The chain links TRBV7-6 to TRBJ1-3; tentatively, D is TRBD1 (6 bases). V lost 1 base to trimming and J lost 4 bases, with 8 bases between them. The CDR3 runs to 14 residues. Per germline, CDR1 SGHVS and CDR2 FNYEAQ. DNA for the CDR3: TGTGCCAGCAGCTTAGGGGGGCGAGGAAACACCATATATTTT. Its protein is CASSLGGRGNTIYF. Full variable domain (missing parts from reference TRBV7-6 and TRBJ1-3): GAGVSQSPRYKVTKRGQDVALRCDPISGHVSLYWYRQALGQGPEFLTYFNYEAQQDKSGLPNDRFSAERPEGSISTLTIQRTEQRDSAMYRCASSLGGRGNTIYFGEGSWLTVV.

This chain connects TRBV7-2 to TRBJ2-5; 8 bases are a match to TRBD2. The J call may be mistaken, given a closer DNA end match to TRBJ2-7. The germline V gene has CDR1 SGHTA and CDR2 FQGNSA. This CDR3 region has 15 residues. In DNA form, the CDR3 reads TGTGCCAGCAGCCTTAGCGGGGCGCTTTACTACGAGCAGTACTTC. This sequence encodes CASSLSGALYYEQYF.

This clone has a single count. This chain joins TRBV5-4 and TRBJ2-7; D unresolved. Germline V CDR1 and CDR2: SGHNT, YYREEE (reference sequence). This CDR3 is built from 14 residues. The V end lost 0 bases, the J end lost 2 bases, and 9 bases lay between the germline ends. The CDR3 DNA follows: TGTGCCAGCAGCTTGGAGTTGGGCCCCTACGAGCAGTACTTC. Translating it yields CASSLELGPYEQYF. Using reference TRBV5-4 and TRBJ2-7 for the parts outside the CDR3, the full variable domain is ETGVTQSPTHLIKTRGQQVTLRCSSQSGHNTVSWYQQALGQGPQFIFQYYREEENGRGNFPPRFSGLQFPNYSSELNVNALELDDSALYLCASSLELGPYEQYFGPGTRLTVT.

The genes are TRBV29-1 and TRBJ2-1; 9 bases are a match to TRBD2. The germline V gene has CDR1 SQVTM and CDR2 ANQGSEA. After removal of 2 bases from V and 5 bases from J, the junction contained 7 bases not matched to a gene. CDR3 length: 15 residues. CDR3 coding DNA: TGCAGCGTTGAAAGGCTAGCGGGGAACCACAATGAGCAGTTCTTC. It is translated as CSVERLAGNHNEQFF.